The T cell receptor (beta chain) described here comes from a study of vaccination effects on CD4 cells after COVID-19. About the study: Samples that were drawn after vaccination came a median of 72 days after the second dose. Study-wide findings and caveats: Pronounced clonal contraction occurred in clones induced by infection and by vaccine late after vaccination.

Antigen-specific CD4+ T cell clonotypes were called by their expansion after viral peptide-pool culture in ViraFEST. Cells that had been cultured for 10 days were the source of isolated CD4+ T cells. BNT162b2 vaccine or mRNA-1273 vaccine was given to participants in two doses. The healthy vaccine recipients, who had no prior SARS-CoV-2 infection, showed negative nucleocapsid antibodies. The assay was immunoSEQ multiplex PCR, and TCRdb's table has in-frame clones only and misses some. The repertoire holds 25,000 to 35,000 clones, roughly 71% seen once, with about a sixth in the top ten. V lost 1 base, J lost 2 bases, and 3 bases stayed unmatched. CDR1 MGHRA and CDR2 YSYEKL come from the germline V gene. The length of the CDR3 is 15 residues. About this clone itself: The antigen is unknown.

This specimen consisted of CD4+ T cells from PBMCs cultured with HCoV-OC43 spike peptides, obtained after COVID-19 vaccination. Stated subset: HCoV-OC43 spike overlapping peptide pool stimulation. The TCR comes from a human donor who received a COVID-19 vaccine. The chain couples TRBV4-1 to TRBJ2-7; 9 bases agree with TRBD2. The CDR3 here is CASSQGASGTYEQYF. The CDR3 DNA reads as TGCGCCAGCAGCCAAGGGGCTAGCGGGACCTACGAGCAGTACTTC.